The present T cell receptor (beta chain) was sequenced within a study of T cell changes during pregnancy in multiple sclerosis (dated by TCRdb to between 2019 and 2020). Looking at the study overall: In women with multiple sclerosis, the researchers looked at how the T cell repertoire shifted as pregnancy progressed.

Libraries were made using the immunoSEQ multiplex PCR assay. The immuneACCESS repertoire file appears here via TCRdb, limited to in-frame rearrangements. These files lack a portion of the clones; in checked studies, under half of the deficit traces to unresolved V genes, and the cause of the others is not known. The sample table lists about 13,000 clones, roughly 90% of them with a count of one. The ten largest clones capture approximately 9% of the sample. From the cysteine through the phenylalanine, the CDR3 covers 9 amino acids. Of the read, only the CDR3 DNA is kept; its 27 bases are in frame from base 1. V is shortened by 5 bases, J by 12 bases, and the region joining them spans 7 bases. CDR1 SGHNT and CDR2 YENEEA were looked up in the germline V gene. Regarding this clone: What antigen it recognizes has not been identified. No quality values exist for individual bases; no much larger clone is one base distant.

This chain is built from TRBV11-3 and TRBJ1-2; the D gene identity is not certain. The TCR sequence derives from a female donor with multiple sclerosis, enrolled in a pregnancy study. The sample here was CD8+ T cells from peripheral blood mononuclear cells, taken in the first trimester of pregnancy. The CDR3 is CASSLRDTF. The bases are TGTGCCAGCAGCCTCCGGGACACCTTC.